These 9 T cell receptor beta chains came from one sample sequenced in a study of human versus mouse CDR3 diversity and MHC coevolution. Here immunoSEQ multiplex PCR was the method, and the copy in TCRdb shows in-frame clones only, minus some. The data contain roughly 81,000 clones, roughly 93% of them seen just once; the ten biggest clones take up about 1.4%. The material sequenced was naive CD4+ T cells from blood. Subset of the sample: CD45RO-negative CD62L-positive naive CD4 T cells. The source of these receptors is a person aged 30-69 years in good health.

The chain has TRBV7-2 and TRBJ2-1, with 9 bases that match TRBD2. Germline assignment: CDR1 SGHTA and CDR2 FQGNSA. The CDR3 length is 12 residues. Unmatched junction bases numbered 8, after V lost 5 bases and J lost 15 bases. The CDR3 coding sequence is TGTGCCAGCAGCCTACCCGGGACTAGCTGGTTCTTC. As protein: CASSLPGTSWFF.

The chain has TRBV11-2 and TRBJ1-2; D call uncertain. The V and J ends lost 3 bases and 3 bases respectively, with 5 bases between them. From germline, CDR1 is SGHAT and CDR2 FQNNGV. This CDR3 is 12 amino acids long. The CDR3, as DNA: TGTGCCAGCAGCTTGTCCGACTATGGCTACACCTTC. It translates to CASSLSDYGYTF.

The chain carries TRBV5-4 and TRBJ1-1, with D uncertain. The V end was cut by 0 bases, the J end by 6 bases, with 12 bases between. CDR1 is SGHNT and CDR2 is YYREEE in the germline V gene (reference sequence). The CDR3 contains 14 residues. CDR3 residues: CASSLASWQAEAFF. CDR3 bases: TGTGCCAGCAGCTTGGCCTCGTGGCAGGCTGAAGCTTTCTTT.

This clone appeared a single time. The chain has TRBV18 and TRBJ2-7, with TRBD1 as a possible D gene (6 bases). V lost 1 base to trimming and J lost 1 base, with 11 bases between them. This CDR3 has 15 amino acids. CDR1 is KGHSH, CDR2 LQKENI, per germline. The CDR3: CASSPRAGESYEQYF. CDR3 coding DNA: TGTGCCAGCTCACCACGGGCAGGGGAATCCTACGAGCAGTACTTC.

The V and J genes are TRBV18 and TRBJ2-5; perhaps TRBD1 as D (6 bases). The J call may be faulty, since TRBJ2-7 better matches the DNA end. CDR3 length equals 16 residues. Germline assignment: CDR1 KGHSH and CDR2 LQKENI. The CDR3 here is CASSPPHTGSRNEQYF. The CDR3 DNA sequence: TGTGCCAGCTCACCACCCCACACAGGGTCACGCAACGAGCAGTACTTC.

This clone was counted a single time. This sequence joins TRBV9 and TRBJ1-3; 7 bases agree with TRBD1. V gave up 4 bases and J gave up 4 bases; unmatched junction bases: 5. The CDR3 runs 14 residues. Germline assignment: CDR1 SGDLS and CDR2 YYNGEE. Here the CDR3 reads CASSRAGGGNTIYF. In DNA, the CDR3 is TGTGCCAGCAGCCGTGCAGGGGGGGGAAACACCATATATTTT.

The V gene is TRBV6-5, the J gene TRBJ1-1, with D tentatively TRBD1 (5 bases). This CDR3 region has 16 residues. CDR1 is MNHEY and CDR2 is SVGAGI in the germline V gene. V lost 0 bases and J lost 0, with 11 bases in between. In DNA form, the CDR3 reads TGTGCCAGCAGTTACTCTAGCGGGGACCTGAACACTGAAGCTTTCTTT. Its protein is CASSYSSGDLNTEAFF.

The chain uses TRBV6-5 and TRBJ1-4, with D perhaps TRBD1 (6 bases). The germline V gene has CDR1 MNHEY and CDR2 SVGAGI. Trimming shortened V by 8 bases and J by 7 bases, and 17 bases separated the two germline ends. This CDR3 has 14 residues. This CDR3 reads CASAVGGAPEKLFF. The CDR3 DNA sequence: TGTGCCAGCGCGGTTGGGGGGGCCCCTGAAAAACTGTTTTTT.

This clone appeared a single time. The rearrangement uses TRBV7-2 and TRBJ1-5; D may be TRBD1 (6 bases). Germline CDR1 and CDR2: SGHTA and FQGNSA. This CDR3 is 15 amino acids long. Trimming shortened V by 0 bases and J by 4 bases, and 10 bases separated the two germline ends. This chain's CDR3 is CASSLAGGFNQPQHF. CDR3 nucleotide sequence: TGTGCCAGCAGCTTAGCAGGGGGTTTTAATCAGCCCCAGCATTTT.